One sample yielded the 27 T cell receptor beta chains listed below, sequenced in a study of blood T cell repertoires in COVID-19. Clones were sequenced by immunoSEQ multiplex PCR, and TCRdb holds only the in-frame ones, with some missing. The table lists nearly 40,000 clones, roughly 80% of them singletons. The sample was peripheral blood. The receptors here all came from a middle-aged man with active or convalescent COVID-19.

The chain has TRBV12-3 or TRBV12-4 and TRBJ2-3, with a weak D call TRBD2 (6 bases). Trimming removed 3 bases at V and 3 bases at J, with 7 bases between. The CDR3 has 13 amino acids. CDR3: CASSLTRTDTQYF. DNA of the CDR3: TGTGCCAGCAGTTTGACTAGAACAGATACGCAGTATTTT.

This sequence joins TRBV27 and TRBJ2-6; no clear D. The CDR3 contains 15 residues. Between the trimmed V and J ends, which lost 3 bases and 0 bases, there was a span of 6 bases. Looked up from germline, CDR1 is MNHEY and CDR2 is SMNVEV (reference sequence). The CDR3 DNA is TGTGCCAGCAGTTTGTCCCGCTCTGGGGCCAACGTCCTGACTTTC. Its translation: CASSLSRSGANVLTF. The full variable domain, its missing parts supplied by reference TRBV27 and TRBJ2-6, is EAQVTQNPRYLITVTGKKLTVTCSQNMNHEYMSWYRQDPGLGLRQIYYSMNVEVTDKGDVPEGYKVSRKEKRNFPLILESPSPNQTSLYFCASSLSRSGANVLTFGAGSRLTVL.

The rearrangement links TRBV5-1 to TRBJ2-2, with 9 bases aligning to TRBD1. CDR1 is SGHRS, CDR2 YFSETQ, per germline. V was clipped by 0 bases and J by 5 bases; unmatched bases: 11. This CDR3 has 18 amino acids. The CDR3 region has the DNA TGCGCCAGCAGCTTGGCACCTACAGGGGGCGGAGGAACCGGGGAGCTGTTTTTT. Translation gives CASSLAPTGGGGTGELFF.

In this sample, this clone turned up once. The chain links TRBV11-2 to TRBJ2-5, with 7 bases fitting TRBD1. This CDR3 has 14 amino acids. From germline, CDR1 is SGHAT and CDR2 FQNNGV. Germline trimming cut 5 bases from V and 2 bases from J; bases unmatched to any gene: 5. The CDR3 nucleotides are TGTGCCAGCAGCCGGGGACAGCTACAAGAGACCCAGTACTTC. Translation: CASSRGQLQETQYF. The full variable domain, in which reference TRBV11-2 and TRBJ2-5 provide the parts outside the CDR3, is EAGVAQSPRYKIIEKRQSVAFWCNPISGHATLYWYQQILGQGPKLLIQFQNNGVVDDSQLPKDRFSAERLKGVDSTLKIQPAKLEDSAVYLCASSRGQLQETQYFGPGTRLLVL.

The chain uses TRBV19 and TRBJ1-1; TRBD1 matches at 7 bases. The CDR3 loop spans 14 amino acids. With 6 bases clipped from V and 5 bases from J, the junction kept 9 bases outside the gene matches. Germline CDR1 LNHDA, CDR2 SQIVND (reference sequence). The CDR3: CASSFIDRATEAFF. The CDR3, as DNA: TGTGCCAGTAGCTTTATCGACAGGGCGACTGAAGCTTTCTTT.

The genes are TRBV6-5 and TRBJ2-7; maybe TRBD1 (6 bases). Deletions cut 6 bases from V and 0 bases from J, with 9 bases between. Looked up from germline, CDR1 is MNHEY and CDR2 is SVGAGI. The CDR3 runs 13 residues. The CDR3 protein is CASRRQDSYEQYF. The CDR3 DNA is TGTGCCAGCAGAAGACAGGACTCCTACGAGCAGTACTTC.

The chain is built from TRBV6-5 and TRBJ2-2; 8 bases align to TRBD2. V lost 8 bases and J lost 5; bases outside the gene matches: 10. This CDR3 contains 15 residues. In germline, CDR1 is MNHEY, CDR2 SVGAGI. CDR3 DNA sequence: TGTGCCAGCCGGGGGGGACTAAATCCTACCGGGGAGCTGTTTTTT. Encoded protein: CASRGGLNPTGELFF.

CDR3 DNA: TGTGCCACCAGCAGAGACCTAGCGGGGGGAAACAATGAGCAGTTCTTC. Its protein product is CATSRDLAGGNNEQFF. The rearrangement uses TRBV15 and TRBJ2-1; 11 bases agree with TRBD2. V lost 0 bases to trimming and J lost 5 bases; unmatched junction nucleotides: 3. In germline, CDR1 is LNHNV, CDR2 YYDKDF (reference sequence). The CDR3 is made up of 16 amino acids.

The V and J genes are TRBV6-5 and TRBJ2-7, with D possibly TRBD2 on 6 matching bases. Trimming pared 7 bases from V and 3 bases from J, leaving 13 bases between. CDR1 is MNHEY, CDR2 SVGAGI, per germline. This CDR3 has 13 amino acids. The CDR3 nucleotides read TGTGCCAGCACCCAGGGACTTGTCTACGAGCAGTACTTC. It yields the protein CASTQGLVYEQYF.

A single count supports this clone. CDR3 in DNA: TGTGCCAGCAGCTTAACACCGAACACTGAAGCTTTCTTT. Protein sequence: CASSLTPNTEAFF. The chain links TRBV11-3 to TRBJ1-1; D is uncertain. Per germline, CDR1 SGHNT and CDR2 YENEEA. V lost 2 bases and J 1 base, leaving 5 bases between the germline ends. The CDR3 loop spans 13 amino acids.

The CDR3 DNA reads TGTGCCAGTCGTTTAGGGGGGGGCCGGGACGGCTACACCTTC. It specifies CASRLGGGRDGYTF. The chain joins TRBV6-5 to TRBJ1-2; TRBD1 might be the D (6 bases). V dropped 9 bases and J dropped 8 bases, with 22 bases sitting between them. The germline V gene has CDR1 MNHEY and CDR2 SVGAGI. The CDR3 runs 14 residues.

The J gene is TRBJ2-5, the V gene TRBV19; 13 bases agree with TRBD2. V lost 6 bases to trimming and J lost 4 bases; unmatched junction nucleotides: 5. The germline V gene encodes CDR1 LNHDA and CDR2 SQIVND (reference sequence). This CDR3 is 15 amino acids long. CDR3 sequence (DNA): TGTGCCAGTAGGCCCCGGACTAGCGGGGGAGAGACCCAGTACTTC. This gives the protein CASRPRTSGGETQYF.

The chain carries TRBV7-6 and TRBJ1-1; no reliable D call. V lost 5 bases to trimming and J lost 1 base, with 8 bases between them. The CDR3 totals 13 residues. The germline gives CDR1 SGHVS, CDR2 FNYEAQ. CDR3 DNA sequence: TGTGCCAGCAGCCCTTTTAGGAACACTGAAGCTTTCTTT. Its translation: CASSPFRNTEAFF.

This chain's CDR3 is CASRPGTGVTGELFF. CDR3 nucleotide sequence: TGTGCCAGCAGACCTGGGACAGGGGTAACCGGGGAGCTGTTTTTT. The rearrangement links TRBV7-2 to TRBJ2-2, with 10 bases aligning to TRBD1. V lost 6 bases, J lost 5 bases, and 6 bases stayed unmatched. Germline assignment: CDR1 SGHTA and CDR2 FQGNSA. This CDR3 spans 15 amino acids.

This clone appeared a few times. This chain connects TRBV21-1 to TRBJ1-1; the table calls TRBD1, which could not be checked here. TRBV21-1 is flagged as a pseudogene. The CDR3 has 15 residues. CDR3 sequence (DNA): TGTGCCAGCAGCTGCCCGGGACAGGAGACCACTGAAGCTTTCTTT. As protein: CASSCPGQETTEAFF.

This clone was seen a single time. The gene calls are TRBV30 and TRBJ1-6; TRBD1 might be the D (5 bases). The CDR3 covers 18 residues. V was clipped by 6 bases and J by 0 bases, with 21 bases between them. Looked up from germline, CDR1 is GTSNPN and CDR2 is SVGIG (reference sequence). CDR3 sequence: CACLPGGVGVSYNSPLHF. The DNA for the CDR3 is TGTGCCTGTCTACCGGGGGGGGTAGGGGTCTCCTATAATTCACCCCTCCACTTT.

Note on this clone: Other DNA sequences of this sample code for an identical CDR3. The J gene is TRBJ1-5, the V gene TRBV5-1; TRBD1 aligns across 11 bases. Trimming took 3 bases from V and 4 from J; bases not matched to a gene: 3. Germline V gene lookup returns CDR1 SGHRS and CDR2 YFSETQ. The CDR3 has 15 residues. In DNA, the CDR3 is TGCGCCAGCAGCTCCGGACAGGGGGCGAATCAGCCCCAGCATTTT. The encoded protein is CASSSGQGANQPQHF.

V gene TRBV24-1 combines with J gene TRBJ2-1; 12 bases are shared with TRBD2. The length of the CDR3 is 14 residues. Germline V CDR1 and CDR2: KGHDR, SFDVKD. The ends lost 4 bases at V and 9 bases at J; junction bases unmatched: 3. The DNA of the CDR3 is TGTGCCACCAGTGACCCTAGCGGGGGGGCTGAGCAGTTCTTC. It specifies CATSDPSGGAEQFF.

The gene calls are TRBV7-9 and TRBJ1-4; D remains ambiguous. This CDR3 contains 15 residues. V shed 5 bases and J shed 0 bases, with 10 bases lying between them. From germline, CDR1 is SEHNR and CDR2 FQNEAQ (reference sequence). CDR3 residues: CASSLNSATNEKLFF. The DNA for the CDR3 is TGTGCCAGCAGCCTGAACAGTGCAACTAATGAAAAACTGTTTTTT.

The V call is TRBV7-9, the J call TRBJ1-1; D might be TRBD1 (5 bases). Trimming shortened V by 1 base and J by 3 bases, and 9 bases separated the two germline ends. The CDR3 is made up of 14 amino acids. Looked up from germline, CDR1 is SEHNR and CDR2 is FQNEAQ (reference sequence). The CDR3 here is CASSLGGDHTEAFF. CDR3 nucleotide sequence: TGTGCCAGCAGCTTAGGGGGGGATCACACTGAAGCTTTCTTT.

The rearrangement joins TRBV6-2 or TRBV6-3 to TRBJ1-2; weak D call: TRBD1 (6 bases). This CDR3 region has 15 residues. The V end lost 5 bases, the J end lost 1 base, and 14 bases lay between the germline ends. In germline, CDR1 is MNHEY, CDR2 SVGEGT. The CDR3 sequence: CASSPSTGINYGYTF. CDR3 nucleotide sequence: TGTGCCAGCAGTCCAAGTACAGGGATTAACTATGGCTACACCTTC.

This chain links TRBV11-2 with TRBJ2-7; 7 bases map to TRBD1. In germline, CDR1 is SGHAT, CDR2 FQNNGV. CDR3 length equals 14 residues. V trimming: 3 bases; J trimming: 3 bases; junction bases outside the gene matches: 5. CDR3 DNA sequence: TGTGCCAGCAGCTTCTCAGGGGGAAACTACGAGCAGTACTTC. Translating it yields CASSFSGGNYEQYF.

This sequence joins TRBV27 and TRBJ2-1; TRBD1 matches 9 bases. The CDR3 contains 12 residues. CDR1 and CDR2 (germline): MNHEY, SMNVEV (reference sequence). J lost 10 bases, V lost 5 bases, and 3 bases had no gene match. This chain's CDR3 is CASSGQGKEQFF. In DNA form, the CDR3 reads TGTGCCAGCAGTGGACAGGGGAAAGAGCAGTTCTTC.

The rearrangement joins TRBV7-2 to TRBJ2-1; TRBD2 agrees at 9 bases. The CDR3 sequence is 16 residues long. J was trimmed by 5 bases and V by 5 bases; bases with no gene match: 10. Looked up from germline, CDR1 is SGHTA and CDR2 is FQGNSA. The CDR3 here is CASSVTGTSLNNEQFF. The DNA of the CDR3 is TGTGCCAGCAGCGTAACCGGGACTAGCCTCAACAATGAGCAGTTCTTC. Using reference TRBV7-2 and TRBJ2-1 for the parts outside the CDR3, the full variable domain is GAGVSQSPSNKVTEKGKDVELRCDPISGHTALYWYRQSLGQGLEFLIYFQGNSAPDKSGLPSDRFSAERTGGSVSTLTIQRTQQEDSAVYLCASSVTGTSLNNEQFFGPGTRLTVL.

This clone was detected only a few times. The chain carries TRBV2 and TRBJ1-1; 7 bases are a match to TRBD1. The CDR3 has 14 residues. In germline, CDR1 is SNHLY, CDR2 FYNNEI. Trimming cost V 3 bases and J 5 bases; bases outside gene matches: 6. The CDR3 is CASSEGTARTEAFF. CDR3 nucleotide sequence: TGTGCCAGCAGTGAGGGGACAGCTCGTACTGAAGCTTTCTTT.

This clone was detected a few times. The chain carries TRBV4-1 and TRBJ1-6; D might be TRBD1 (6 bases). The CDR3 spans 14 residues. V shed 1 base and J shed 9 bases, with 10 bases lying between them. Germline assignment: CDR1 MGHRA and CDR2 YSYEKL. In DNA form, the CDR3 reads TGCGCCAGCAGCCAAGCACAGGGCAGTTCACCCCTCCACTTT. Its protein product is CASSQAQGSSPLHF.

CDR3 DNA sequence: TGTGCCAGCAGCCAAGATGTTTCTATTTCACCCCTCCACTTT. Translating it yields CASSQDVSISPLHF. The gene calls are TRBV14 and TRBJ1-6; D uncertain. This CDR3 comprises 14 residues. V shed 0 bases and J shed 9 bases, with 9 bases lying between them. Germline CDR1 and CDR2: SGHDN and FVKESK.